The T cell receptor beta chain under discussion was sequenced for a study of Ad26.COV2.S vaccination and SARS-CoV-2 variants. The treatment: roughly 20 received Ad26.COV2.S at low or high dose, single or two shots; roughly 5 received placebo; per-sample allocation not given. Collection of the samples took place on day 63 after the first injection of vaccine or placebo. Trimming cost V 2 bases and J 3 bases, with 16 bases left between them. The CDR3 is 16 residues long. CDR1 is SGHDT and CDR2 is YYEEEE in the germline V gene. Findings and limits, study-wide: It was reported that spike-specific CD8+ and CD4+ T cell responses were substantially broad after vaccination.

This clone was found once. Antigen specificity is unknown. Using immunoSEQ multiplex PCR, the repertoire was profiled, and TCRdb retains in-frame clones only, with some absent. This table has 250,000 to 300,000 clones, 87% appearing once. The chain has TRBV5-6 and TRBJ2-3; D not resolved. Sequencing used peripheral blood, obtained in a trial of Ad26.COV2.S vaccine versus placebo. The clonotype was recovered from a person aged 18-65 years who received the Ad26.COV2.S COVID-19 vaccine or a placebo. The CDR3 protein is CASSLVGVTKTDTQYF. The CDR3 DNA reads TGTGCCAGCAGCTTAGTTGGGGTTACGAAAACAGATACGCAGTATTTT.